A selection of T cell receptor beta chains follows, all from one sample in a study of blood T cells in healthy people across ages. TCRdb re-analysed the 5' RACE reads in MiXCR, keeping a single row per CDR3 protein. Of hundreds of thousands of distinct CDR3 sequences listed, approximately 55% are singletons. Sequencing was performed on blood. Receptors were obtained from an elderly man in good health. Both conserved end residues are part of each CDR3. The D gene is left open where the match is weak. Clone size appears in some rows only: once, few, many, or a class for an expanded clone.

D	size	V	J	CDR3	DNA
TRBD2	-	TRBV20-1	TRBJ2-7	CSARLSGISPYEQYF	TGCAGTGCTAGGCTTAGCGGGATAAGTCCCTACGAGCAGTACTTC
TRBD1	-	TRBV27	TRBJ1-4	CASSPLTGRGEKLFF	TGTGCCAGCAGTCCGTTGACAGGGCGCGGTGAAAAACTGTTTTTT
-	-	TRBV6-5	TRBJ2-1	CASRGHLVSTEQFF	TGTGCCAGCAGAGGCCATCTCGTCTCTACCGAGCAGTTCTTC
-	-	TRBV16	TRBJ1-2	CASSQSSRDYGYTF	TGTGCCAGCAGCCAATCGAGCAGGGACTATGGCTACACCTTC
TRBD1	-	TRBV19	TRBJ1-6	CASSIDRGPSPLHF	TGTGCCAGTAGTATCGACAGGGGGCCTTCACCCCTCCACTTT
TRBD2	few	TRBV11-3	TRBJ2-7	CASSRAGEFEQYF	TGTGCCAGCAGCCGGGCGGGGGAATTCGAGCAGTACTTC
TRBD1	-	TRBV6-5	TRBJ2-3	CASSPTGGEHRYAYF	TGTGCCAGCAGTCCTACAGGGGGCGAACACAGATACGCGTATTTT
-	few	TRBV20-1	TRBJ1-2	CSASRDRIDGYTF	TGCAGTGCTAGCCGCGACAGGATCGATGGCTACACCTTC
-	-	TRBV18	TRBJ2-7	CASSPWGETYNEQYF	TGTGCCAGCTCACCATGGGGGGAAACCTACAATGAGCAGTACTTC
-	few	TRBV6-1	TRBJ2-7	CASRGAYEQYF	TGTGCCAGCCGTGGGGCATACGAGCAGTACTTC
TRBD2	few	TRBV20-1	TRBJ2-7	CSARGVLAGVLEQYF	TGCAGTGCTAGAGGAGTGCTAGCGGGAGTACTCGAGCAGTACTTC
TRBD2	-	TRBV29-1	TRBJ2-2	CSAGRGAPGELFF	TGCAGCGCCGGGCGGGGGGCGCCGGGGGAGCTGTTTTTT
-	-	TRBV6-5	TRBJ2-2	CASRWDINTGELFF	TGTGCCAGCCGATGGGACATCAACACCGGGGAGCTGTTTTTT
-	-	TRBV18	TRBJ1-5	CASSPGQSQPQHF	TGTGCCAGCTCACCGGGGCAGAGTCAGCCCCAGCATTTT
TRBD1	-	TRBV29-1	TRBJ1-2	CSVDTGAYGYTF	TGCAGCGTAGACACAGGGGCCTATGGCTACACCTTC
TRBD2	few	TRBV7-2	TRBJ2-1	CASSSLLAGAYNEQFF	TGTGCCAGCAGCTCCTTACTAGCGGGGGCGTACAATGAGCAGTTCTTC
TRBD2	-	TRBV14	TRBJ2-1	CASSQGAGGNGEQFF	TGTGCCAGCAGCCAAGGTGCGGGAGGGAATGGTGAGCAGTTCTTC